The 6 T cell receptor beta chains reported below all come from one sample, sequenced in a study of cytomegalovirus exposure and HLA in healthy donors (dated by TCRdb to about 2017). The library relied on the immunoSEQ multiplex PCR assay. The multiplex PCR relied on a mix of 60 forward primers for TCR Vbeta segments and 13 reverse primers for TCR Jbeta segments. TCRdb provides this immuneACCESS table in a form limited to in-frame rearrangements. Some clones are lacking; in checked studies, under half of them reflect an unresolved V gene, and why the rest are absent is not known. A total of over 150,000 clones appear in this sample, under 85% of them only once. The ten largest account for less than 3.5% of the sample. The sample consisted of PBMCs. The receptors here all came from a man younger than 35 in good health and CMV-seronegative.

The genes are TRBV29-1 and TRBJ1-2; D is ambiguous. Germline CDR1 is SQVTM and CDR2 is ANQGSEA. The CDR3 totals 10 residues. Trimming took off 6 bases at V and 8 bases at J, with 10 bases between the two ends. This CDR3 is CSVISLGYTF. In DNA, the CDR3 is TGCAGCGTCATTAGTCTCGGCTACACCTTC.

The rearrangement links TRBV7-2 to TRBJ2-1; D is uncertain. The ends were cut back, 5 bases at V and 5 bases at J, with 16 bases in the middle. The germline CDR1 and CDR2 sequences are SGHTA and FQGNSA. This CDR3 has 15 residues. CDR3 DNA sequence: TGTGCCAGCAGCCTATCGGCGGCCCAGCACAATGAGCAGTTCTTC. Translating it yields CASSLSAAQHNEQFF.

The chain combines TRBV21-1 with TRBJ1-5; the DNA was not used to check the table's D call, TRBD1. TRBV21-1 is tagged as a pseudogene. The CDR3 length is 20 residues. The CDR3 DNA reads TGTGCCAGCAGCACCCTCCGTTCCGGGACAGGGCATTATAGCAATCAGCCCCAGCATTTT. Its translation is CASSTLRSGTGHYSNQPQHF.

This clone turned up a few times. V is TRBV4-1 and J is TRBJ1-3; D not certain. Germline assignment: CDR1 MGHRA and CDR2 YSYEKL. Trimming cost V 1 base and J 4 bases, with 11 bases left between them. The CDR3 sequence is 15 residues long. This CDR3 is CASSQAEAAGNTIYF. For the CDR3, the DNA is TGCGCCAGCAGCCAAGCGGAGGCAGCCGGAAACACCATATATTTT.

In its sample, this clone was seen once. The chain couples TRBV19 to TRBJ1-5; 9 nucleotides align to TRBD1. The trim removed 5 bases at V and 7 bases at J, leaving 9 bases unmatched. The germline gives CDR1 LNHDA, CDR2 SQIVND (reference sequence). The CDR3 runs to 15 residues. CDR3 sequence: CASSPDRGFVQPQHF. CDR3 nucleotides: TGTGCCAGTAGTCCGGACAGGGGATTCGTCCAGCCCCAGCATTTT.

The CDR3 bases are TGTGCCAGCAGCCGAGGGGGCGGGAAAGGCAATGAGCAGTTCTTC. As protein: CASSRGGGKGNEQFF. This chain uses TRBV5-4 with TRBJ2-1; D perhaps matches TRBD1 (7 bases). The germline V and J ends were trimmed by 4 bases and 6 bases, with 17 bases remaining between them. The length of the CDR3 is 15 residues. The germline V gene has CDR1 SGHNT and CDR2 YYREEE (reference sequence).